This T cell receptor (beta chain) was found in a study of blood T cell repertoires in COVID-19. Generated by immunoSEQ multiplex PCR, the TCRdb table keeps only in-frame clones and is missing some. The profile shows some 230,000 clones, approximately 85% of them singletons. V lost 5 bases to trimming and J lost 2 bases; unmatched junction nucleotides: 9. This CDR3 has 16 residues. Germline V lookup: CDR1 SGHAT, CDR2 FQNNGV. This chain joins TRBV11-2 and TRBJ1-5; 7 nucleotides agree with TRBD1. Sequenced input: peripheral blood. The TCR originated in a man in his forties or fifties who had recovered from COVID-19. This CDR3 is CASSHPQGGGNQPQHF. The CDR3 DNA sequence: TGTGCCAGCAGCCACCCCCAGGGGGGAGGCAATCAGCCCCAGCATTTT.